The present TCR beta chain was sequenced within a study of cytomegalovirus exposure and HLA in healthy donors. PCR employed 60 Vbeta and 13 Jbeta primers. Here immunoSEQ multiplex PCR was the method, and the copy in TCRdb shows in-frame clones only, minus some. The repertoire holds roughly 120,000 clones, with 73% as singletons. Trimming pared 8 bases from V and 2 bases from J, leaving 34 bases between. CDR3 length equals 20 residues. Germline V gene data show CDR1 as MNHNS and CDR2 as SASEGT. Donors were ostensibly healthy at sampling, although undocumented immune exposures were probable. Concerning this clone itself: Its antigen is unidentified.

Study-level points and caveats: Later findings reportedly placed an Asian-associated ancestry cluster below the roughly 670-donor mean for N-insertions. The study had only CMV serostatus as immune exposure information.

The sequence derives from a woman in her forties in good health and CMV-seronegative. The chain recombines TRBV6-1 with TRBJ2-7, with a weak D call TRBD1 (6 bases). Sequenced sample: PBMCs. The CDR3 nucleotides are TGTGCCAGCCGTGCTATTGGGTTGCAGGGGCTTCCGAAACGAACCTACGAGCAGTACTTC. Translating it yields CASRAIGLQGLPKRTYEQYF.